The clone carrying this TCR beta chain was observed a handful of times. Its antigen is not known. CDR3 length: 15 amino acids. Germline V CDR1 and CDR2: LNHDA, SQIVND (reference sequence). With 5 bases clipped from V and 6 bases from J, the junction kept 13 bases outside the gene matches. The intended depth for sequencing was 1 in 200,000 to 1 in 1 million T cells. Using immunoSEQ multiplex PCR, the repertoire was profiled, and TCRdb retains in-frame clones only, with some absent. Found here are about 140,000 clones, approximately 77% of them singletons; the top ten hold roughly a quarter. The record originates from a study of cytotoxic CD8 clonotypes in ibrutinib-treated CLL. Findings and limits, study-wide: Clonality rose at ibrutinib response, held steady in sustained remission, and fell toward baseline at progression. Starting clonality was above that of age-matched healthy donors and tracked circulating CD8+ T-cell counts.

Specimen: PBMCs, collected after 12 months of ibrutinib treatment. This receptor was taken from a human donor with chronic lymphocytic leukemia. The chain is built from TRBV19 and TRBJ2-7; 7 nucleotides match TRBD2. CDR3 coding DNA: TGTGCCAGTAGTTTTGGGGGAGGGCCGCCTCGCGAGCAGTACTTC. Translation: CASSFGGGPPREQYF.